The 31 T cell receptor beta chains in this list originate from one sample, sequenced in a study of blood T cell repertoires in COVID-19. Using immunoSEQ multiplex PCR, the repertoire was profiled, and TCRdb retains in-frame clones only, with some absent. The table lists 150,000 to 200,000 clones, around 90% of them singletons. Source material: peripheral blood. The source of these receptors is a human donor in a cohort sampled during active COVID-19.

This clone has only one observation. V and J are TRBV4-1 and TRBJ2-3; D gene unclear. V dropped 0 bases and J dropped 0 bases, with 13 bases sitting between them. The CDR3 runs to 17 residues. Germline CDR1 reads MGHRA; CDR2 reads YSYEKL. The CDR3 spells CASSQDPGGASTDTQYF. Here the CDR3 DNA reads TGCGCCAGCAGCCAAGATCCCGGCGGAGCTAGCACAGATACGCAGTATTTT.

The gene calls are TRBV3-1 (or the pseudogene TRBV3-2) and TRBJ2-7; the match to TRBD1 covers 10 bases. J gave up 7 bases and V 4 bases, and 4 bases lay outside the gene matches. The CDR3 consists of 13 residues. Germline lookup yields CDR1 LGHDT and CDR2 YNNKEL (reference sequence). CDR3 sequence (DNA): TGTGCCAGCAGCCGGGACAGGGGTAGGGAGCAGTACTTC. Protein: CASSRDRGREQYF.

The V gene is TRBV27, the J gene TRBJ2-1; 8 nucleotides agree with TRBD2. The germline gives CDR1 MNHEY, CDR2 SMNVEV (reference sequence). The CDR3 runs to 16 residues. Trimming cost V 6 bases and J 7 bases; bases outside gene matches: 14. The CDR3 loop reads CASSPLGLAGRNEQFF. The CDR3 region has the DNA TGTGCCAGCAGCCCCCTAGGGCTAGCGGGCAGAAATGAGCAGTTCTTC.

This clone has only a few counts. CDR3 coding DNA: TGTGCCAGTAAAGGGGGCTGGAATCAGCCCCAGCATTTT. Translation: CASKGGWNQPQHF. The chain recombines TRBV6-5 with TRBJ1-5; 7 bases agree with TRBD1. From germline, CDR1 is MNHEY and CDR2 SVGAGI. J lost 4 bases, V lost 9 bases, and 6 bases had no gene match. The CDR3 is 13 amino acids.

The chain couples TRBV7-9 to TRBJ2-7; the D gene is possibly TRBD1 (5 bases). The germline CDR1 and CDR2 sequences are SEHNR and FQNEAQ (reference sequence). Trimming shortened V by 1 base and J by 2 bases, and 12 bases separated the two germline ends. This CDR3 is 15 amino acids long. The CDR3 spells CASSLDAGWAYEQYF. In DNA form, the CDR3 reads TGTGCCAGCAGCTTAGACGCAGGGTGGGCCTACGAGCAGTACTTC.

The chain has TRBV5-1 and TRBJ1-1; the D is unclear. This CDR3 has 14 amino acids. V was cut by 4 bases and J by 0 bases, with 10 bases left in between. Germline CDR1 is SGHRS and CDR2 is YFSETQ. CDR3 region: CASSRGLMNTEAFF. The CDR3 nucleotides are TGCGCCAGCAGCAGAGGGTTGATGAACACTGAAGCTTTCTTT.

The chain couples TRBV27 to TRBJ1-6, with a tentative D call TRBD1 (5 bases). The length of the CDR3 is 16 residues. Germline V gene sequence: CDR1 MNHEY, CDR2 SMNVEV (reference sequence). Trimming left V 4 bases short and J 1 base short, with 11 bases between. The CDR3 region is CASSSNQGSYNSPLHF. The CDR3, as DNA: TGTGCCAGCAGTTCTAATCAGGGTTCCTATAATTCACCCCTCCACTTT.

The chain uses TRBV15 and TRBJ2-6; 8 nucleotides align to TRBD1. The CDR3 covers 17 residues. The germline V gene has CDR1 LNHNV and CDR2 YYDKDF (reference sequence). V shed 3 bases and J 1 base; nucleotides not matched to a gene: 5. CDR3 DNA sequence: TGTGCCACCAGCAGCGGTACAGGGGGTTCTGGGGCCAACGTCCTGACTTTC. Translated: CATSSGTGGSGANVLTF.

V and J are TRBV27 and TRBJ1-6; no clear D gene. The CDR3 length is 13 residues. Germline CDR1 and CDR2: MNHEY and SMNVEV (reference sequence). CDR3 nucleotide sequence: TGTGGCTCGCGGAGCTCCTATAATTCACCCCTCCACTTT. Protein sequence: CGSRSSYNSPLHF.

The chain is built from TRBV5-1 and TRBJ1-5; 10 nucleotides agree with TRBD1. V lost 3 bases, J lost 2 bases, and 2 bases stayed unmatched. This CDR3 region has 15 residues. Germline values: CDR1 SGHRS, CDR2 YFSETQ. This CDR3 is CASSWDRGGNQPQHF. The DNA of the CDR3 is TGCGCCAGCAGCTGGGACAGGGGAGGCAATCAGCCCCAGCATTTT.

This clone was observed a handful of times. This chain links TRBV9 with TRBJ1-4, with TRBD1 matching 8 bases. CDR1 is SGDLS, CDR2 YYNGEE, per germline. The CDR3 spans 13 residues. The junction had 5 bases not matched to a gene; V was cut back by 7 bases and J by 6 bases. The CDR3 loop is CASGSTGDEKLFF. As DNA, the CDR3 is TGTGCCAGCGGATCGACAGGGGATGAAAAACTGTTTTTT. Complete variable domain (other parts from reference TRBV9 and TRBJ1-4): DSGVTQTPKHLITATGQRVTLRCSPRSGDLSVYWYQQSLDQGLQFLIQYYNGEERAKGNILERFSAQQFPDLHSELNLSSLELGDSALYFCASGSTGDEKLFFGSGTQLSVL.

The V gene is TRBV28, the J gene TRBJ1-6; D is uncertain. V was clipped by 6 bases and J by 3 bases, with 3 bases between them. CDR1 is MDHEN and CDR2 is SYDVKM in the germline V gene. CDR3 size: 12 residues. The CDR3 loop reads CASSGYNSPLHF. The CDR3 DNA reads as TGTGCCAGCAGCGGCTATAATTCACCCCTCCACTTT.

The chain is built from TRBV6-5 and TRBJ1-1, with TRBD1 matching 7 bases. Germline loops: CDR1 MNHEY, CDR2 SVGAGI. The CDR3 is 15 amino acids. V shed 5 bases, J shed 2 bases, and the junction held 8 bases outside the gene matches. DNA of the CDR3: TGTGCCAGCAGTCGACAGGGCCCCCCTAACACTGAAGCTTTCTTT. Translated: CASSRQGPPNTEAFF.

This clone was counted only a few times. The DNA of the CDR3 is TGTGCCAGCAGCTCGAGAACAGGGAGAAATCAGCCCCAGCATTTT. This gives the protein CASSSRTGRNQPQHF. V and J are TRBV11-2 and TRBJ1-5, with D possibly matching TRBD1 (6 bases). Trimming took 4 bases from V and 4 from J, leaving 14 bases between them. Germline V gives CDR1 SGHAT, CDR2 FQNNGV. This CDR3 comprises 15 residues.

The chain links TRBV11-2 to TRBJ2-1; no reliable D call. V was trimmed by 1 base and J by 7 bases, leaving 8 bases between them. In germline, CDR1 is SGHAT, CDR2 FQNNGV. The CDR3 has 13 residues. The CDR3 sequence is CASSLGAANEQFF. The CDR3 nucleotides are TGTGCCAGCAGCTTAGGGGCTGCTAATGAGCAGTTCTTC.

The rearrangement uses TRBV7-6 and TRBJ2-7; 11 bases line up with TRBD2. Germline V gene lookup returns CDR1 SGHVS and CDR2 FNYEAQ. The V gene end was trimmed by 2 bases and the J gene end by 1 base; junction bases not matched to a gene: 1. The CDR3 extends over 15 amino acids. The CDR3 DNA follows: TGTGCCAGCAGCTTAATAGCGGGGGGGTCCTACGAGCAGTACTTC. As protein: CASSLIAGGSYEQYF.

In DNA, the CDR3 is TGTGCCAGCAGTCCGGGACAGGGGTCCCTATATGGCTACACCTTC. Translated, it gives CASSPGQGSLYGYTF. The genes are TRBV6-5 and TRBJ1-2; 10 bases line up with TRBD1. V lost 5 bases and J lost 5; bases outside the gene matches: 8. The CDR3 has 15 amino acids. Germline V CDR1 and CDR2: MNHEY, SVGAGI.

The chain is built from TRBV15 and TRBJ2-7; 13 bases fit TRBD2. The V gene end was trimmed by 1 base and the J gene end by 3 bases; junction bases not matched to a gene: 0. From germline, CDR1 is LNHNV and CDR2 YYDKDF (reference sequence). This CDR3 has 15 amino acids. The CDR3 is CATSRGTSGGYEQYF. The CDR3 region has the DNA TGTGCCACCAGCAGAGGGACTAGCGGGGGCTACGAGCAGTACTTC. Full variable domain (rest looked up from reference TRBV15 and TRBJ2-7): DAMVIQNPRYQVTQFGKPVTLSCSQTLNHNVMYWYQQKSSQAPKLLFHYYDKDFNNEADTPDNFQSRRPNTSFCFLDIRSPGLGDTAMYLCATSRGTSGGYEQYFGPGTRLTVT.

A single count supports this clone. The V gene is TRBV5-1, the J gene TRBJ2-7; the match to TRBD2 covers 11 bases. V lost 4 bases and J lost 3; bases outside the gene matches: 3. This CDR3 comprises 14 residues. The germline gives CDR1 SGHRS, CDR2 YFSETQ. As DNA, the CDR3 is TGCGCCAGCAGCATAGCGGGAGGGGGCTACGAGCAGTACTTC. This encodes CASSIAGGGYEQYF.

The J gene is TRBJ1-5, the V gene TRBV19; D is uncertain. Trimming stripped 3 bases from V and 1 base from J, with 13 bases between. Per germline, CDR1 LNHDA and CDR2 SQIVND (reference sequence). The CDR3 spans 16 residues. CDR3: CASSIPAGGSNQPQHF. The CDR3 DNA follows: TGTGCCAGTAGTATTCCGGCGGGAGGCAGCAATCAGCCCCAGCATTTT.

The chain is built from TRBV2 and TRBJ2-3; 9 bases are shared with TRBD2. After removal of 5 bases from V and 3 bases from J, the junction contained 18 bases not matched to a gene. Germline values: CDR1 SNHLY, CDR2 FYNNEI. The CDR3 spans 19 residues. The DNA for the CDR3 is TGTGCCAGCAGTTCCACCGGGGGGGCGGACCTAGCGGGAACAGATACGCAGTATTTT. Its protein is CASSSTGGADLAGTDTQYF.

The chain carries TRBV3-1 (or the pseudogene TRBV3-2) and TRBJ2-7; a possible D gene is TRBD2 (6 bases). This CDR3 is built from 15 residues. The germline V gene encodes CDR1 LGHDT and CDR2 YNNKEL (reference sequence). The ends were cut back, 1 base at V and 2 bases at J, with 12 bases in the middle. CDR3: CASSQGRAGPYEQYF. CDR3 sequence (DNA): TGTGCCAGCAGCCAAGGGAGGGCAGGACCCTACGAGCAGTACTTC.

This rearrangement joins TRBV18 to TRBJ2-7; 9 bases align to TRBD1. The J segment lost 3 bases and the V segment lost 6 bases, leaving 9 bases of the junction unmatched. The CDR3 has 15 residues. Germline CDR1 KGHSH, CDR2 LQKENI. DNA of the CDR3: TGTGCCAGCTCCCCCACCGGGACAGGGCTCTACGAGCAGTACTTC. Its translation is CASSPTGTGLYEQYF. Looking up the rest from reference TRBV18 and TRBJ2-7 gives the full variable domain: NAGVMQNPRHLVRRRGQEARLRCSPMKGHSHVYWYRQLPEEGLKFMVYLQKENIIDESGMPKERFSAEFPKEGPSILRIQQVVRGDSAAYFCASSPTGTGLYEQYFGPGTRLTVT.

V usage is TRBV5-5 and J usage is TRBJ1-2; 8 nucleotides line up with TRBD1. This CDR3 has 15 residues. Trimming cost V 4 bases and J 7 bases; bases outside gene matches: 12. Germline CDR1 reads SGHKS; CDR2 reads YYEKEE (reference sequence). CDR3 coding DNA: TGTGCCAGCAGCGTGTGGACAGGGTGGGTCTCTGGCTACACCTTC. Translated: CASSVWTGWVSGYTF.

As regards this clone: Other nucleotide sequences from this sample produce the same CDR3. Here the CDR3 reads CAISESAGMNTEAFF. CDR3 nucleotides: TGTGCCATCAGTGAGTCTGCGGGGATGAACACTGAAGCTTTCTTT. The chain recombines TRBV10-3 with TRBJ1-1; unclear D gene. This CDR3 has 15 amino acids. The V gene's germline CDR1 is ENHRY and CDR2 SYGVKD. V was shortened by 0 bases and J by 0 bases, with 8 bases between the two germline ends.

This rearrangement joins TRBV12-3 or TRBV12-4 to TRBJ2-7; the D gene is possibly TRBD1 (6 bases). V lost 5 bases and J 1 base, leaving 9 bases between the germline ends. The CDR3 runs to 13 residues. The CDR3, as DNA: TGTGCCAGCAGTCGGACAGAGTCCTACGAGCAGTACTTC. It is translated as CASSRTESYEQYF.

The V and J genes are TRBV28 and TRBJ2-7; TRBD2 aligns across 7 bases. This CDR3 has 17 residues. V shed 5 bases and J 0 bases; nucleotides not matched to a gene: 13. Per germline, CDR1 MDHEN and CDR2 SYDVKM. The chain's CDR3 is CASSPGGLTRPSYEQYF. CDR3 sequence (DNA): TGTGCCAGCAGTCCGGGGGGTCTAACAAGGCCCTCCTACGAGCAGTACTTC. Variable domain in full (rest from reference TRBV28 and TRBJ2-7): DVKVTQSSRYLVKRTGEKVFLECVQDMDHENMFWYRQDPGLGLRLIYFSYDVKMKEKGDIPEGYSVSREKKERFSLILESASTNQTSMYLCASSPGGLTRPSYEQYFGPGTRLTVT.

CDR3 residues: CASSPGTGGLTYEQYF. For the CDR3, the DNA is TGTGCCAGCAGCCCTGGGACAGGGGGCTTAACCTACGAGCAGTACTTC. This chain joins TRBV5-6 and TRBJ2-7; 12 bases align to TRBD1. J gave up 2 bases and V 4 bases, and 7 bases lay outside the gene matches. The CDR3 totals 16 residues. The germline gives CDR1 SGHDT, CDR2 YYEEEE.

The CDR3 DNA is TGTGCCACCAGTGATTTGGGCAGGGGAGGGGACGAGCAGTACTTC. This translates into CATSDLGRGGDEQYF. The V and J genes are TRBV24-1 and TRBJ2-7; the D gene is possibly TRBD2 (7 bases). Trimming shortened V by 0 bases and J by 5 bases, and 13 bases separated the two germline ends. CDR3 size: 15 residues. Germline assignment: CDR1 KGHDR and CDR2 SFDVKD.

V is TRBV24-1 and J is TRBJ1-2; 7 bases agree with TRBD1. Germline CDR1 is KGHDR and CDR2 is SFDVKD. J was trimmed by 4 bases and V by 2 bases; bases with no gene match: 12. The CDR3 length is 17 residues. The CDR3 reads CATSDWETGTEIYGYTF. The CDR3 DNA is TGTGCCACCAGTGATTGGGAGACCGGGACAGAAATCTATGGCTACACCTTC.

The chain joins TRBV5-8 to TRBJ1-1, with unresolved D. The CDR3 is 12 amino acids. Trimming removed 4 bases at V and 5 bases at J, with 9 bases between. Germline loops: CDR1 SGHTS, CDR2 YDEGEE. CDR3 region: CASSRLRTEAFF. CDR3 nucleotide sequence: TGTGCCAGCAGCCGTTTGCGTACTGAAGCTTTCTTT.